The 16 T cell receptor beta chains below all came from one sample that was sequenced in a study of blood T cell repertoires in COVID-19. This table comes from immunoSEQ multiplex PCR, and its TCRdb copy is limited to in-frame clones, with some not included. The sample lists 90,000 to 100,000 clones; about 90% were seen once. Sequenced: peripheral blood. These receptors came from a man aged 50 to 60 with COVID-19, enrolled during active disease.

The chain uses TRBV7-6 and TRBJ2-5, with 8 nucleotides matching TRBD2. Germline CDR1 is SGHVS and CDR2 is FNYEAQ. The CDR3 sequence is 15 residues long. J gave up 5 bases and V 2 bases, and 7 bases lay outside the gene matches. CDR3 loop: CASSLSTGGRETQYF. In DNA, the CDR3 is TGTGCCAGCAGCTTATCTACGGGGGGGCGGGAGACCCAGTACTTC.

The J gene is TRBJ1-1, the V gene TRBV18, with D perhaps matching TRBD1 (6 bases). Germline V CDR1 and CDR2: KGHSH, LQKENI. The CDR3 sequence is 13 residues long. V lost 2 bases and J lost 3, with 7 bases in between. The CDR3 DNA is TGTGCCAGCTCACCAAACAGGGACACTGAAGCTTTCTTT. Translation: CASSPNRDTEAFF.

J is TRBJ1-1 and V is TRBV5-1; TRBD1 agrees at 9 bases. This CDR3 is 19 amino acids long. Trimming removed 4 bases from V and 0 bases from J; junction bases left unmatched: 16. Germline V gene sequence: CDR1 SGHRS, CDR2 YFSETQ. CDR3 sequence: CASSPDRGGPSGLNTEAFF. The DNA of the CDR3 is TGCGCCAGCAGCCCGGACAGGGGCGGACCGTCGGGTCTGAACACTGAAGCTTTCTTT.

This clone has just a few counts. CDR3 nucleotides: TGTGCCAGCAGTTTGTCTACGGGATCGGGCACTGAAGCTTTCTTT. It yields the protein CASSLSTGSGTEAFF. This chain connects TRBV27 to TRBJ1-1; no reliable D call. The CDR3 totals 15 residues. The ends were cut back, 3 bases at V and 4 bases at J, with 15 bases in the middle. CDR1 and CDR2 from the germline V gene are MNHEY and SMNVEV (reference sequence).

The chain's CDR3 is CASSKEEKDYLKLPYEQYF. Written as DNA, the CDR3 is TGTGCCAGCAGCAAAGAAGAGAAAGACTACCTTAAACTCCCCTACGAGCAGTACTTC. The V and J genes are TRBV21-1 and TRBJ2-7; the D call of TRBD2 is as the table states it, not checked on the DNA. TRBV21-1 is a documented pseudogene. CDR3 length equals 19 residues.

The V and J genes are TRBV18 and TRBJ2-1; 8 bases agree with TRBD1. The V gene end was trimmed by 3 bases and the J gene end by 5 bases; junction bases not matched to a gene: 18. The CDR3 covers 19 residues. Germline assignment: CDR1 KGHSH and CDR2 LQKENI. In DNA, the CDR3 is TGTGCCAGCTCACCTTACACCTATCTCGGGCAGGGGGCGGACAATGAGCAGTTCTTC. The encoded protein is CASSPYTYLGQGADNEQFF.

The J gene is TRBJ2-1, the V gene TRBV11-2; tentative D call: TRBD2 (7 bases). The V gene lost 1 base and the J gene lost 3 bases, with 13 bases spanning the gap. The length of the CDR3 is 16 residues. Germline CDR1 is SGHAT and CDR2 is FQNNGV. The CDR3 reads CASSLVGGAVYNEQFF. The CDR3 DNA reads TGTGCCAGCAGCTTAGTTGGGGGGGCGGTCTACAATGAGCAGTTCTTC. The full variable domain, rest sourced from reference TRBV11-2 and TRBJ2-1, is EAGVAQSPRYKIIEKRQSVAFWCNPISGHATLYWYQQILGQGPKLLIQFQNNGVVDDSQLPKDRFSAERLKGVDSTLKIQPAKLEDSAVYLCASSLVGGAVYNEQFFGPGTRLTVL.

The gene calls are TRBV27 and TRBJ1-5, with 11 bases lining up with TRBD1. Germline V lookup: CDR1 MNHEY, CDR2 SMNVEV (reference sequence). The junction had 8 bases not matched to a gene; V was cut back by 5 bases and J by 5 bases. The CDR3 totals 16 residues. For the CDR3, the DNA is TGTGCCAGCAGTCCCCTTGGACAGGGGGCTCATCAGCCCCAGCATTTT. Translating gives CASSPLGQGAHQPQHF.

This chain uses TRBV29-1 with TRBJ2-7; 7 bases fit TRBD2. The CDR3 totals 13 residues. Germline-derived CDR1 and CDR2 are SQVTM and ANQGSEA. The V segment lost 4 bases and the J segment 2 bases; nucleotides outside the gene matches: 5. CDR3 in amino acids: CSVGEGSTYEQYF. CDR3 DNA sequence: TGCAGCGTTGGGGAGGGCAGTACCTACGAGCAGTACTTC.

A note on this clone: Compared with germline, one end of the junction differs, possibly owing to a read error. This sequence joins TRBV19 and TRBJ1-2, with a possible D match to TRBD1 (5 bases). Per the germline V gene, CDR1 is LNHDA and CDR2 is SQIVND (reference sequence). The CDR3 loop spans 15 amino acids. CDR3 residues: CASTPGGTDGYGYTF. The CDR3 region has the DNA TGTGCTAGTACCCCCGGGGGGACGGATGGCTATGGCTACACCTTC.

CDR3 coding DNA: TGTGCCAGTAGTCCTACCAATAATTCACCCCTCCACTTT. This gives the protein CASSPTNNSPLHF. The chain has TRBV19 and TRBJ1-6; D gene uncertain. V lost 5 bases, J lost 5 bases, and 7 bases lay in between. From germline, CDR1 is LNHDA and CDR2 SQIVND (reference sequence). The CDR3 contains 13 residues. The whole variable domain, remainder taken from reference TRBV19 and TRBJ1-6, is DGGITQSPKYLFRKEGQNVTLSCEQNLNHDAMYWYRQDPGQGLRLIYYSQIVNDFQKGDIAEGYSVSREKKESFPLTVTSAQKNPTAFYLCASSPTNNSPLHFGNGTRLTVT.

This sequence joins TRBV6-2 or TRBV6-3 and TRBJ1-1; the D gene is possibly TRBD1 (5 bases). Germline V gene data show CDR1 as MNHEY and CDR2 as SVGEGT. Trimming left V 4 bases short and J 0 bases short, with 12 bases between. This CDR3 is built from 15 residues. This chain's CDR3 is CASSSPEDMNTEAFF. The CDR3 DNA reads as TGTGCCAGCAGTTCCCCCGAGGACATGAACACTGAAGCTTTCTTT.

The chain combines TRBV20-1 with TRBJ1-1, with TRBD1 matching over 9 bases. From germline, CDR1 is DFQATT and CDR2 SNEGSKA (reference sequence). The junction had 5 bases not matched to a gene; V was cut back by 3 bases and J by 0 bases. There are 15 residues in the CDR3. CDR3 bases: TGCAGTGCTAGTGACAGGGGGTGGTTGAACACTGAAGCTTTCTTT. Its protein is CSASDRGWLNTEAFF.

This chain uses TRBV7-3 with TRBJ2-5; TRBD2 agrees at 8 bases. Germline V gene data show CDR1 as SGHTA and CDR2 as FQGTGA. CDR3 size: 16 residues. The ends lost 1 base at V and 5 bases at J; junction bases unmatched: 9. CDR3 nucleotide sequence: TGTGCCAGCAGCTTAAGGGGACTAGGGAGAACGGAGACCCAGTACTTC. Encoded protein: CASSLRGLGRTETQYF.

The V call is TRBV2, the J call TRBJ1-3; no reliable D call. Trimming stripped 4 bases from V and 6 bases from J, with 13 bases between. The CDR3 runs 14 residues. CDR1 is SNHLY, CDR2 FYNNEI, per germline. The CDR3 here is CASSVGRMENTIYF. CDR3 coding DNA: TGTGCCAGCAGTGTTGGCAGGATGGAAAACACCATATATTTT.

This clone came up once. The chain recombines TRBV12-5 with TRBJ2-7; 8 bases are a match to TRBD1. V was clipped by 7 bases and J by 0 bases; unmatched bases: 8. This CDR3 is built from 15 residues. Looked up from germline, CDR1 is LGHNT and CDR2 is FRNRAP. CDR3 DNA: TGTGCTAGTGCCCTAGGACAGGGTAGCTCCTACGAGCAGTACTTC. The encoded protein is CASALGQGSSYEQYF. The whole variable domain, remainder taken from reference TRBV12-5 and TRBJ2-7, is DARVTQTPRHKVTEMGQEVTMRCQPILGHNTVFWYRQTMMQGLELLAYFRNRAPLDDSGMPKDRFSAEMPDATLATLKIQPSEPRDSAVYFCASALGQGSSYEQYFGPGTRLTVT.